One and the same sample provided the 9 T cell receptor beta chains below, sequenced in a study of blood T cell repertoires in COVID-19 (dated by TCRdb to about 2020). Libraries were made using the immunoSEQ multiplex PCR assay. The clones in this table, taken by TCRdb from immuneACCESS, are in-frame only. Not every clone is retained; where verified, under half of the shortfall comes from an unresolved V gene, and the cause of the rest is unknown. Within this sample are approximately 170,000 clones, with over 65% of them counted one time only. The ten largest clones capture about 3% of the sample. The source material was peripheral blood. These TCRs come from a woman of 80 years or more with acute or convalescent COVID-19.

The chain carries TRBV6-1 and TRBJ2-7; 8 nucleotides line up with TRBD1. The CDR3 extends over 14 amino acids. The germline V gene has CDR1 MNHNS and CDR2 SASEGT. Germline trimming cut 3 bases from V and 9 bases from J; bases unmatched to any gene: 10. The CDR3 DNA sequence: TGTGCCAGCAGTGATCGGGACAGGCACGATCCGCAGTACTTC. It translates to CASSDRDRHDPQYF.

The CDR3 loop reads CASSVRGVDEQFF. The CDR3, as DNA: TGTGCCAGCAGCGTAAGGGGTGTCGATGAGCAGTTCTTC. V usage is TRBV9 and J usage is TRBJ2-1; the D gene is possibly TRBD1 (5 bases). CDR1 and CDR2 (germline): SGDLS, YYNGEE. Trimming left V 1 base short and J 8 bases short, with 10 bases between. The CDR3 length is 13 residues.

The chain joins TRBV6-5 to TRBJ1-3; 7 nucleotides match TRBD1. Germline V gene data show CDR1 as MNHEY and CDR2 as SVGAGI. V trimming: 6 bases; J trimming: 1 base; junction bases outside the gene matches: 6. This CDR3 is built from 15 residues. This CDR3 reads CASSSQGGSGNTIYF. Here the CDR3 DNA reads TGTGCCAGCAGCTCGCAGGGGGGATCTGGAAACACCATATATTTT.

This chain connects TRBV24-1 to TRBJ2-7; TRBD1 aligns across 9 bases. The CDR3 covers 12 residues. The V and J ends lost 12 bases and 5 bases, in that order; junction bases with no gene match: 7. Germline V CDR1 and CDR2: KGHDR, SFDVKD. The CDR3 nucleotides read TGTGCCGCGGGGACAGGGTGGCACGAGCAGTACTTC. This gives the protein CAAGTGWHEQYF.

The rearrangement uses TRBV19 and TRBJ2-5, with a weak D call TRBD2 (5 bases). The V and J ends lost 2 bases and 5 bases respectively, with 12 bases between them. Germline V gene data show CDR1 as LNHDA and CDR2 as SQIVND (reference sequence). The CDR3 extends over 14 amino acids. CDR3 sequence: CASSILAGEETQYF. The CDR3 coding sequence is TGTGCCAGTAGTATATTAGCCGGGGAGGAGACCCAGTACTTC.

The chain carries TRBV28 and TRBJ2-1; TRBD2 agrees at 11 bases. CDR1 MDHEN and CDR2 SYDVKM come from the germline V gene. The ends lost 2 bases at V and 8 bases at J; junction bases unmatched: 17. The CDR3 sequence is 19 residues long. The chain's CDR3 is CASSLIPILAGGLLDEQFF. CDR3 nucleotides: TGTGCCAGCAGTTTAATACCCATTTTAGCGGGAGGGCTATTGGATGAGCAGTTCTTC. Variable domain in full (rest from reference TRBV28 and TRBJ2-1): DVKVTQSSRYLVKRTGEKVFLECVQDMDHENMFWYRQDPGLGLRLIYFSYDVKMKEKGDIPEGYSVSREKKERFSLILESASTNQTSMYLCASSLIPILAGGLLDEQFFGPGTRLTVL.

This chain joins TRBV19 and TRBJ1-3, with TRBD1 matching 10 bases. Germline assignment: CDR1 LNHDA and CDR2 SQIVND (reference sequence). The CDR3 totals 17 residues. The ends lost 11 bases at V and 0 bases at J; junction bases unmatched: 13. The CDR3 loop is CADWGQGSPSSGNTIYF. The CDR3 DNA reads TGTGCCGATTGGGGACAGGGGTCCCCAAGCTCTGGAAACACCATATATTTT.

In DNA form, the CDR3 reads TGTGCCGTCCAAAGGGGAGCGGGAGGGCCAGACACCGGGGAGCTGTTTTTT. This codes for CAVQRGAGGPDTGELFF. This chain links TRBV19 with TRBJ2-2; TRBD2 matches 10 bases. V trimming: 11 bases; J trimming: 3 bases; junction bases outside the gene matches: 15. CDR1 is LNHDA and CDR2 is SQIVND in the germline V gene (reference sequence). The CDR3 spans 17 residues.

This clone was counted at least ten times. The rearrangement uses TRBV10-1 and TRBJ1-4, with 7 bases matching TRBD1. CDR3 size: 15 residues. V lost 4 bases to trimming and J lost 3 bases; unmatched junction nucleotides: 5. CDR1 is WNHNN and CDR2 is SYGVQD in the germline V gene (reference sequence). CDR3 loop: CASSAGQSPNEKLFF. The CDR3 DNA reads TGCGCCAGCAGTGCGGGACAGTCGCCTAATGAAAAACTGTTTTTT.